This record looks at one T cell receptor beta chain sequence and its context. The antigen this receptor binds is unknown. No qualities accompany the bases; no much larger clone lies one base away. The germline V gene (reference sequence) yields SEHNR for CDR1 and FQNEAQ for CDR2. The germline ends are 13 bases apart after V is trimmed by 5 bases and J by 3 bases. The CDR3 contains 14 residues, cysteine and phenylalanine counted. Only CDR3 DNA remains: 42 bases, in frame from the first base. TCRbeta CDR3 regions were amplified from genomic DNA by means of the immunoSEQ Assay, a bias-controlled multiplex PCR. As for the authors' bioinformatics: The number of nucleated cells in each sample was estimated by amplification of reference gene primers within the assay. To quantify the absolute abundance of each unique TCRbeta CDR3 rearrangement, sequence reads were collapsed and filtered. Productive Simpson clonality was computed per sample as the square root of Simpson's diversity index over productive rearrangements. Drawn from immuneACCESS, this table holds only the in-frame rearrangements with V and J called that TCRdb kept. Clones are partly lost; checked studies trace under half to an unresolved V gene and leave the rest unexplained. From that table come the V and J calls and clone size; the DNA was used to work out D and trimming. Within this sample are about 180,000 clones, with 88% of them counted one time only. Of the sample, about 9.4% falls within the top ten clones.

These data belong to a study of blood T cell repertoires in COVID-19 (dated by TCRdb to the early 2020s). A note on the overall study: The collaborator samples originated in the United States, Italy and Spain and spanned the acute and convalescent phases of COVID-19. The prospective study material was composed of cDNA or gDNA derived from T cells, B-cell-depleted T cells, or PBMCs. The dataset comprised deeply sampled blood TCRbeta repertoires from subjects exposed to, actively infected with, or recovered from COVID-19. The repertoires were made available in a free public database intended to serve as a resource for research on the immune response to SARS-CoV-2. Samples came from the ongoing ImmuneRACE study (first 160 participants) plus 1,254 subjects from 6 global collaborators. The sample metadata nearly always contained a de-identified subject ID, COVID-19 status, age in years and sex. HLA class I and class II types, where available, came from metadata supplied by the sample provider rather than from assay-based typing.

Enrolling through a virtual design, the prospective study's participants ranged in age from roughly 18 to 89 years and lived across 24 United States geographic areas. In the prospective study, cohorts were assigned on the basis of participant-reported clinical history obtained from a screening survey and a study questionnaire. ImmuneRACE Cohort 3 recovered participants were defined by two consecutive negative NP/OP PCR tests, healthcare professional clearance, or symptom resolution. Each participant in the prospective study had whole blood, serum and a nasopharyngeal or oropharyngeal swab collected by mobile phlebotomists. Participants in the prospective study had the option to provide additional blood draws and questionnaires over a roughly two-month period. Before DNA extraction, prospective study blood samples were shipped either frozen or at room temperature. Overall study results and their limits: The quantity of clinical and demographic metadata differed by source and by participant and was supplied without curation.

The receptor comes from a woman under 30 who had recovered from COVID-19. The rearranged segments are TRBV7-9 and TRBJ1-1; the D segment cannot be called with confidence. Sequencing input: PBMCs or T cells enriched from blood (not recorded which). The DNA sequence is given as TGTGCCAGCAGCCGGCCGTGGGGAGACACTGAAGCTTTCTTT. It is translated as CASSRPWGDTEAFF.